This T cell receptor beta chain was captured in a study of cytomegalovirus exposure and HLA in healthy donors. For the study at large: The Caucasian-associated ancestry cluster contained approximately 81% of the approximately 390 genotyped donors.

The CDR3 spans 19 residues. CDR1 and CDR2 from the germline V gene are LGHNA and YSLEER. V lost 0 bases and J lost 8; bases outside the gene matches: 14. Study-wide results and caveats: Most of the CMV-associated TCR beta chains (in a later analysis) appeared to be HLA-restricted. The study labeled 150 to 200 TCR beta chains cytomegalovirus-associated.

In the PCR, 60 Vbeta and 13 Jbeta primers were used. TCRdb's table, derived via immunoSEQ multiplex PCR, lists solely in-frame clones and lacks some. The table lists some 180,000 clones, around 80% of them singletons, with under 2.5% in the top ten. As for this clone: The antigen is undetermined.

The sample taken for sequencing was PBMCs. The TCR comes from a woman aged 30 to 39 in good health and CMV-seropositive. The genes are TRBV4-3 and TRBJ1-4; 11 bases line up with TRBD1. The CDR3 DNA follows: TGCGCCAGCAGCCAAGAAGGGGTAGCCGGCGGGACAGGGGGGGAAAAACTGTTTTTT. Amino acids: CASSQEGVAGGTGGEKLFF.